A selection of T cell receptor beta chains follows, all from one sample in a study of CXCR3 chemokines and chemotherapy response in bladder cancer. TCRdb reprocessed the PCR reads with MiXCR, giving one entry per CDR3 protein. The sample holds 3,400 or so distinct CDR3 sequences, roughly a quarter seen once. The biological material was taken from a patient whose treatment included neoadjuvant chemotherapy. The receptors were gathered from a human donor with bladder cancer that did not respond to neoadjuvant chemotherapy. The CDR3 runs from the conserved cysteine through the conserved F or W.

V gene,J gene,CDR3 protein
TRBV15,TRBJ2-3,CATSRGIQGGDTQYF
TRBV19,TRBJ1-5,CASSIGTGGSNQPQHF
TRBV20-1,TRBJ2-5,CSGSGTSGVETQYF
TRBV18,TRBJ2-3,CASTGLAGSTDTQYF
TRBV15,TRBJ2-1,CATSRDIERATEQFF
TRBV7-2,TRBJ1-2,CASSSQGAQGYGYTF
TRBV6-1,TRBJ2-2,CASSEADTGELFF
TRBV27,TRBJ1-1,CASSEPRWGEAFF
TRBV20-1,TRBJ2-3,CSAVIAAGTDTQYF
TRBV9,TRBJ2-2,CASSVSNTGELFF
TRBV7-9,TRBJ1-5,CASSFATGTGGNQPQHF
TRBV25-1,TRBJ2-5,CASSEYRTGETQYF
TRBV6-1,TRBJ1-2,CASSEASGALYGYTF
TRBV6-6,TRBJ1-1,CASRPGAQNTEAFF
TRBV6-6,TRBJ1-3,CASTAPGEPGNTIYF
TRBV6-5,TRBJ1-2,CASRLRTGNGGYTF
TRBV18,TRBJ2-3,CASSPPLAGGPRDTQYF
TRBV6-2/TRBV6-3,TRBJ2-3,CASSLVGGGTDTQYF
TRBV28,TRBJ1-2,CASSFGPGYTF
TRBV6-2/TRBV6-3,TRBJ1-2,CASRSGQGAHGYTF
TRBV23-1,TRBJ2-3,CASSPRRLPADTQYF
TRBV7-2,TRBJ2-1,CASSLAAGPQLF
TRBV7-2,TRBJ2-5,CASTQSGGGLQETQYF
TRBV7-9,TRBJ2-7,CASSPPGGRGTGAYEQYF
TRBV20-1,TRBJ2-3,CSATGTDTQYF
TRBV20-1,TRBJ2-3,CRLGGTHTDTQYF
TRBV6-2/TRBV6-3,TRBJ2-4,CASSSRDSGGPWVAKNIQYF
TRBV12-3/TRBV12-4,TRBJ1-1,CASRRDRRGDTEAFF
TRBV11-3,TRBJ2-5,CASSAGFWETQYF
TRBV6-1,TRBJ1-5,CASSSTGDSNQPQHF
TRBV6-1,TRBJ1-1,CASSRGELNTEAFF
TRBV7-9,TRBJ1-2,CASSSLGRMNYGYTF
TRBV5-6,TRBJ2-5,CASSLGQGVGRETQYF
TRBV6-6,TRBJ2-3,CASSYSVGASTDTQYF
TRBV14,TRBJ2-5,CASSQLGLREETQYF
TRBV6-2/TRBV6-3,TRBJ1-2,CASSSLDRQGADGYTF
TRBV6-6,TRBJ1-5,CASSYYGQGANQPQHF
TRBV6-5,TRBJ2-1,CASSLSGLAGAGEQFF
TRBV20-1,TRBJ2-1,CSASPSGGANEQFF
TRBV2,TRBJ2-1,CANKEGTVTYNEQFF